Listed here is a single T cell receptor (beta chain). Its specificity is not known. One entry per CDR3 protein, called by TCRdb with MiXCR from the RT-PCR reads. The sample consists of some 500,000 distinct CDR3 sequences, approximately 24% of them appearing once. CDR3 length equals 14 residues. Trimming pared 2 bases from V and 4 bases from J, leaving 12 bases between. The data derive from a study of response to subunit inactivated influenza vaccine. Study findings and constraints: The authors offered the suggestion that each seasonal influenza vaccination recruits few new T cells.

This clonotype was sampled from a man aged 50-59 years who received an inactivated influenza vaccine. The sample was CD4+ T cells sorted from PBMCs, taken 5 to 6 days after vaccination. This sequence joins TRBV12-3 or TRBV12-4 and TRBJ2-7; unclear D gene. CDR3 nucleotides: TGTGCCAGCAGTTTAAGATCCGGACGGTACGAGCAGTACTTC. Encoded protein: CASSLRSGRYEQYF.